This TCR beta chain was profiled in a study of blood T cells in healthy people across ages. Study-level findings and limits: It was not possible, with unsorted PBMCs, to conclusively compare naive and antigen-experienced cells. Both higher diversity and more naive CD4+ cells marked long-lived donors when set against aged donors. Samples with more naive T cells showed higher observed beta diversity.

Primed by a sample-barcoded 5' primer and a J-beta primer mix, a second PCR proceeded for 7 to 11 cycles. Unique molecular identifiers of 12 random nucleotides labeled each cDNA. TCRdb re-analysed the 5' RACE reads in MiXCR, keeping a single row per CDR3 protein. The sample records about 1.4 million distinct CDR3 sequences, 59% being singletons. As for this clonotype: Its antigen is unknown.

The CDR3 extends over 12 amino acids. V shed 4 bases and J shed 6 bases, with 9 bases lying between them. Germline CDR1 reads SEHNR; CDR2 reads FQNEAQ (reference sequence). This clonotype originated in a man aged 18 to 29 in good health. The J gene is TRBJ1-2, the V gene TRBV7-9; the D is unclear. Sequenced sample: blood. The CDR3 loop reads CASSSVADGYTF. DNA of the CDR3: TGTGCCAGCAGCTCAGTGGCGGATGGCTACACCTTC.